These 4 T cell receptor beta chains originate from one sample sequenced in a study of STAT3 mutations in large granular lymphocyte leukemia. Antigens for these TCRs are unknown. The table came from immunoSEQ multiplex PCR; TCRdb's copy has only in-frame clones and leaves some out. The table lists about 15,000 clones, about 83% of them singletons. The study, taken as a whole, reports: In T-cell large granular lymphocyte leukemia, about half of patients showed multiple immunodominant subclonotypes.

Sample: peripheral blood mononuclear cells. All receptors derive from a man aged 50 to 59 with T-cell large granular lymphocyte leukemia. Some clones in this sample may be carry-over from other donors' samples.

This clone showed up just once. The chain couples TRBV18 to TRBJ2-1; tentatively, D is TRBD1 (5 bases). With 3 bases removed from V and 2 bases from J, the gap between germline ends came to 11 bases. The CDR3 runs 15 residues. The germline V gene has CDR1 KGHSH and CDR2 LQKENI. CDR3 DNA: TGTGCCAGCTCACCCGGTACAGGCACCTACAATGAGCAGTTCTTC. Encoded protein: CASSPGTGTYNEQFF.

The rearrangement links TRBV7-2 to TRBJ2-1, with TRBD2 matching over 12 bases. The CDR3 is made up of 19 amino acids. With V trimmed by 3 bases and J by 7 bases, 16 bases remained unmatched. Germline CDR1 reads SGHTA; CDR2 reads FQGNSA. CDR3 coding DNA: TGTGCCAGCAGCTTGGTGCTTCTAGCGGGAGGGGTACGGTTTAATGAGCAGTTCTTC. This sequence encodes CASSLVLLAGGVRFNEQFF. The entire variable domain, with the rest obtained from reference TRBV7-2 and TRBJ2-1, is as follows: GAGVSQSPSNKVTEKGKDVELRCDPISGHTALYWYRQSLGQGLEFLIYFQGNSAPDKSGLPSDRFSAERTGGSVSTLTIQRTQQEDSAVYLCASSLVLLAGGVRFNEQFFGPGTRLTVL.

CDR3 in DNA: TGTGCCACCAGCAGAGGCGGTCGACGGGCACGATATAGCAATCAGCCCCAGCATTTT. Translated: CATSRGGRRARYSNQPQHF. The chain employs TRBV15 and TRBJ1-5; D unclear. V lost 1 base and J lost 0, with 19 bases in between. Looked up from germline, CDR1 is LNHNV and CDR2 is YYDKDF (reference sequence). The CDR3 covers 19 residues.

The genes are TRBV12-5 and TRBJ1-1, with D possibly matching TRBD1 (5 bases). CDR1 is LGHNT, CDR2 FRNRAP, per germline. The CDR3 is made up of 16 amino acids. V gave up 7 bases and J gave up 10 bases, with 28 bases separating them. CDR3 protein: CASALEGIIQGSTAFF. DNA for the CDR3: TGTGCTAGTGCCCTGGAGGGAATAATTCAGGGATCCACAGCTTTCTTT. Full variable domain (remainder filled in from reference TRBV12-5 and TRBJ1-1): DARVTQTPRHKVTEMGQEVTMRCQPILGHNTVFWYRQTMMQGLELLAYFRNRAPLDDSGMPKDRFSAEMPDATLATLKIQPSEPRDSAVYFCASALEGIIQGSTAFFGQGTRLTVV.